The source of this T cell receptor (beta chain) is a study of T-cell reconstitution after alpha-beta-depleted transplantation in children (dated by TCRdb to about 2016). Background for the entire study: Using TCR repertoire profiling, the study followed T-cell immune reconstitution in a quantitative way in children after TCRalphabeta/CD19-depleted allogeneic hematopoietic cell transplantation.

This clonotype has more than one count but fewer than ten. No antigen is known for it. Per-base qualities were not stored, and no clone one base away is much larger. Germline trimming: 6 bases from V, 5 bases from J; junction bases outside gene matches: 11. The CDR3 runs 16 residues from the cysteine to the phenylalanine. Just CDR3 DNA is preserved here, 48 bases in frame from base 1. From a lookup of the germline V gene, CDR1 and CDR2 are SNHLY and FYNNEI. Receptor libraries were prepared by PCR. Sequencing was performed on an Illumina HiSeq 2500. To normalize quantification of the TCRbeta repertoire, the TCR libraries were built with molecular barcoding that relied on unique molecular identifiers. TCRdb trimmed the raw reads at Q25, called clones with MiXCR and kept productive beta chains. Rows are combined by CDR3 protein, so each entry shows the most common genes and DNA. The sample table records nearly 400,000 distinct CDR3 sequences; 20% of these occur just once. The ten largest clones represent over 3.5% of the sample.

This clonotype originated in a human donor who donated a stem cell graft to a child with acute myeloid leukemia. The sample consisted of PBMCs from the stem cell graft donor, taken from the stem cell graft. Recombination joined TRBV2 with TRBJ2-1, with 9 central nucleotides matching TRBD1. CDR3 reads: CASSDFRTGDHNEQFF. The DNA sequence is given as TGTGCCAGCAGCGACTTTAGGACAGGGGATCACAATGAGCAGTTCTTC.